The clone carrying this TCR beta chain was counted between two and nine times. Its antigen is currently unknown. MiXCR, applied by TCRdb to the 5' RACE reads, yields one record per CDR3 protein. Of about 260,000 distinct CDR3 sequences listed, roughly 5% are singletons. V lost 5 bases, J lost 4 bases, and 17 bases lay in between. Germline V gives CDR1 SGHVS, CDR2 FQNEAQ. This CDR3 is 15 amino acids long. The data were obtained in a study of T cells after yellow fever vaccination. General study findings and limits: FACS-sorted repertoires could harbor abundant contaminating bulk-population clonotypes. Among primary-vaccination clones, most reappeared after the booster, at approximately 97% for CD4 and 88% for CD8. The study found a weaker secondary response that peaked faster, day 5 versus 15.

Material: CD4+ T cells sorted from PBMCs, obtained on the day of the yellow fever booster vaccination. The sequence came from a man younger than 35 who received the YFV17D yellow fever vaccine. This chain joins TRBV7-8 and TRBJ1-2, with D possibly matching TRBD1 (5 bases). As DNA, the CDR3 is TGTGCCAGCAGCCCACGGGTCCTGGGGCCCTATGGCTACACCTTC. Amino acids: CASSPRVLGPYGYTF.